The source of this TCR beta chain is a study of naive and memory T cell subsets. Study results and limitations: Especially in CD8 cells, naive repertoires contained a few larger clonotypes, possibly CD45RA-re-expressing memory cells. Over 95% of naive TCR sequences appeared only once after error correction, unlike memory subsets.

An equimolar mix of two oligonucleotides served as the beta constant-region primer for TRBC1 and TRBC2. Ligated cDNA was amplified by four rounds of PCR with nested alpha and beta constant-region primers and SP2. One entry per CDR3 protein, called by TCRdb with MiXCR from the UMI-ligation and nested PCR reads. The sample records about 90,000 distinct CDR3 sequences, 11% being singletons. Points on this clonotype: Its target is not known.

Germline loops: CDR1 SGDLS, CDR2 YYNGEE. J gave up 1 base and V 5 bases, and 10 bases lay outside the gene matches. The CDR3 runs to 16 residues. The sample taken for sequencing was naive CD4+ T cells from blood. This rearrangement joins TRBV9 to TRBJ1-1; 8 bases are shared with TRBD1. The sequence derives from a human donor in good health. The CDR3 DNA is TGTGCCAGCAGACCGCTTGACAGGGGCCAGAACACTGAAGCTTTCTTT. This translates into CASRPLDRGQNTEAFF.